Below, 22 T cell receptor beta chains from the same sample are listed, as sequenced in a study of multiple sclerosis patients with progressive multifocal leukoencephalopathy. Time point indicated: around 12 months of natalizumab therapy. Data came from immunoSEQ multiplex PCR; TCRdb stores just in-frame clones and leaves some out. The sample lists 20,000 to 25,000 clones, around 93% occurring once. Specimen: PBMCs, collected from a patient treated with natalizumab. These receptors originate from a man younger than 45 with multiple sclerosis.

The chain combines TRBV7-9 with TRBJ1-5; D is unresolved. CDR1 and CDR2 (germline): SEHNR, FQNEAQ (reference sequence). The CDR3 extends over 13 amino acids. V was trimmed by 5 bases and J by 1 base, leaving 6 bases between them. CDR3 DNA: TGTGCCAGCAGCCCCGGAAGCAATCAGCCCCAGCATTTT. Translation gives CASSPGSNQPQHF.

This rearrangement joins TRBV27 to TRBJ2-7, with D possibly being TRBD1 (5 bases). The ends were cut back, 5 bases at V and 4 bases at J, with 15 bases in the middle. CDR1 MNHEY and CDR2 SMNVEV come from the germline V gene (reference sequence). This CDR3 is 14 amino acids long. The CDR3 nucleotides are TGTGCCAGCAGTCCCAGGGTGCCAGGGTACGAGCAGTACGTC. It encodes CASSPRVPGYEQYV.

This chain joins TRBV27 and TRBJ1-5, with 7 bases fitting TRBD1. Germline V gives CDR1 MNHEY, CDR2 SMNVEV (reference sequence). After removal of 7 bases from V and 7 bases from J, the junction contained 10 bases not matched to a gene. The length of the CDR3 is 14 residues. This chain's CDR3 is CASTLRGGLQPQHF. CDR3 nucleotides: TGTGCCAGCACTCTCAGGGGGGGGTTACAGCCCCAGCATTTT.

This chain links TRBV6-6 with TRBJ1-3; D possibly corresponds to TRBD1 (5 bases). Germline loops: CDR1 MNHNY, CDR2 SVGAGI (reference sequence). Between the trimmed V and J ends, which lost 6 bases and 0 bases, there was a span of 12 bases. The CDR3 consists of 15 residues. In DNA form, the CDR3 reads TGTGCCAGCAGGCACACCGGGGGCTCTGGAAACACCATATATTTT. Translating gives CASRHTGGSGNTIYF.

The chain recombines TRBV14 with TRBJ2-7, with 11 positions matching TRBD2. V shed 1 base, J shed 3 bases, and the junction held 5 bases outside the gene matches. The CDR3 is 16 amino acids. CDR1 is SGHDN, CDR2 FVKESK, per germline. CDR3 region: CASSQGLAGGFYEQYF. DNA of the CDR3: TGTGCCAGCAGCCAAGGTTTAGCGGGAGGGTTCTACGAGCAGTACTTC. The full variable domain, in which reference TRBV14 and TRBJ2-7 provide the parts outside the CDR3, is EAGVTQFPSHSVIEKGQTVTLRCDPISGHDNLYWYRRVMGKEIKFLLHFVKESKQDESGMPNNRFLAERTGGTYSTLKVQPAELEDSGVYFCASSQGLAGGFYEQYFGPGTRLTVT.

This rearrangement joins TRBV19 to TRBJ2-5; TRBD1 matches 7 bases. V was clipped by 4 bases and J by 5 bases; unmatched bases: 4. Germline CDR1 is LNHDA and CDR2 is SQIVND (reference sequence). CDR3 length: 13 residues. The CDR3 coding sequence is TGTGCCAGTAGTACCGGGACAGTCGAGACCCAGTACTTC. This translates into CASSTGTVETQYF.

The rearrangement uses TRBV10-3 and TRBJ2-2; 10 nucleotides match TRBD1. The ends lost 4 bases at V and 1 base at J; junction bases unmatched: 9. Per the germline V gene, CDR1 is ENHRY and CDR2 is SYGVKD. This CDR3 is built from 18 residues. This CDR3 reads CAISGDRGQVRNTGELFF. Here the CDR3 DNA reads TGTGCCATCAGTGGCGACAGGGGGCAGGTCAGGAACACCGGGGAGCTGTTTTTT.

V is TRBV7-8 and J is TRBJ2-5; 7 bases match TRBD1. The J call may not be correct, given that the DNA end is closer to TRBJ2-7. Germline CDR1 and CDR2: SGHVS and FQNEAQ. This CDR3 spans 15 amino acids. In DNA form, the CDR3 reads TGTGCCAGCAGCTTAGGACAGGGTCTAGTGGACGAGCAGTACTTC. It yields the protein CASSLGQGLVDEQYF.

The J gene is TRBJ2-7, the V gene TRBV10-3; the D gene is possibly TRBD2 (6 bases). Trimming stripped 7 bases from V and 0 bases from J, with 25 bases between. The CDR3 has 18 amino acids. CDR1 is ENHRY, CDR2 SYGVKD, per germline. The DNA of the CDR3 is TGTGCCATCACCCTCGTTGGAGGTAGCGGTCAGAGCTCCTACGAGCAGTACGTC. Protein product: CAITLVGGSGQSSYEQYV.

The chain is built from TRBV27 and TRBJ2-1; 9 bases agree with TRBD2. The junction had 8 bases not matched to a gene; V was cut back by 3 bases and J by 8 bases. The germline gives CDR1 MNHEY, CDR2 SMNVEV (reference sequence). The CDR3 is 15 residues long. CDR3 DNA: TGTGCCAGCAGTTTCGGCAGCGGGAGGAAGTATGAGCAGTTCTTC. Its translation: CASSFGSGRKYEQFF.

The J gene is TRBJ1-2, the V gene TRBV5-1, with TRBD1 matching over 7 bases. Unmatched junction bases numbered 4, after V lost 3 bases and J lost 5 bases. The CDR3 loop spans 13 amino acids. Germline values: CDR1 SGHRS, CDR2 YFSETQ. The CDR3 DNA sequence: TGCGCCAGCAGCTCGACAGGGAATTATGGCTACACCTTC. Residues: CASSSTGNYGYTF. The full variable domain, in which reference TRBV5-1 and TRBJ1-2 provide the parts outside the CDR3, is KAGVTQTPRYLIKTRGQQVTLSCSPISGHRSVSWYQQTPGQGLQFLFEYFSETQRNKGNFPGRFSGRQFSNSRSEMNVSTLELGDSALYLCASSSTGNYGYTFGSGTRLTVV.

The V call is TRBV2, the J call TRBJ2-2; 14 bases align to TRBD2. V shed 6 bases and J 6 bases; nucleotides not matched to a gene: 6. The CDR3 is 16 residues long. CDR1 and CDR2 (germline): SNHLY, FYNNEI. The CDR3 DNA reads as TGTGCCAGCAGATCGACTAGCGGGAGGGTATCCGGGGAGCTGTTTTTT. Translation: CASRSTSGRVSGELFF.

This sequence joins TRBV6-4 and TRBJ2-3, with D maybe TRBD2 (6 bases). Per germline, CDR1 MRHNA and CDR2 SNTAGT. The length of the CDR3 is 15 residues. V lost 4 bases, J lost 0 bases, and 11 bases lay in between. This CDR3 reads CASSAVADSTDTQYF. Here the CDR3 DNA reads TGTGCCAGCAGTGCAGTAGCGGATAGCACAGATACGCAGTATTTT.

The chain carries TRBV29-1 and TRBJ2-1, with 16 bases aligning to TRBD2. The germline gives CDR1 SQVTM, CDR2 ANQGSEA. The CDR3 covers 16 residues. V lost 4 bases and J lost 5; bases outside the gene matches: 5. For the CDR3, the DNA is TGCAGCGTTGCGGGACTAGCGGGAGGGCGGGACAATGAGCAGTTCTTC. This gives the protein CSVAGLAGGRDNEQFF.

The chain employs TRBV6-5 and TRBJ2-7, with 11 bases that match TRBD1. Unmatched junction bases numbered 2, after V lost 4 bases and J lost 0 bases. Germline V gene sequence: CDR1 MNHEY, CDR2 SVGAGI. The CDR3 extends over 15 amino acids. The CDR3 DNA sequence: TGTGCCAGCAGTTCCGGGACAGGGGGCTCCTACGAGCAGTACTTC. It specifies CASSSGTGGSYEQYF.

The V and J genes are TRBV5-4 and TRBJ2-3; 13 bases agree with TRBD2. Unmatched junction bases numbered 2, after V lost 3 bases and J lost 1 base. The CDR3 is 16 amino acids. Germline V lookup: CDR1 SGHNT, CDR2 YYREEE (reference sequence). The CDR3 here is CASSSGTSGGTDTQYF. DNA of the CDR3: TGTGCCAGCAGCTCCGGGACTAGCGGGGGCACAGATACGCAGTATTTT.

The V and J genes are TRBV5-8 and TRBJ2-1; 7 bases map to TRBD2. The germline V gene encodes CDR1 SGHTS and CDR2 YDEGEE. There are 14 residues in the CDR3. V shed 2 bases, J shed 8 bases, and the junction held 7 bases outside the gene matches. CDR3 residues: CASSFAGDLDEQFF. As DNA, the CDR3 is TGTGCCAGCAGCTTTGCGGGAGATCTGGATGAGCAGTTCTTC.

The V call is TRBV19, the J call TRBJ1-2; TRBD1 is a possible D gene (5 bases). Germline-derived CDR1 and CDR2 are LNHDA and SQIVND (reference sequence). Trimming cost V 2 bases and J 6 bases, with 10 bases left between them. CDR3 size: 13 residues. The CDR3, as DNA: TGTGCCAGTAGTATAAAAGGGGTCGATGGCTACACCTTC. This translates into CASSIKGVDGYTF.

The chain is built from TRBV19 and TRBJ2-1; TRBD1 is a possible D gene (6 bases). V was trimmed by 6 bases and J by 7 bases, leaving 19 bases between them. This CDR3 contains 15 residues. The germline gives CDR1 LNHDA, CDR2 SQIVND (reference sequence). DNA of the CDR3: TGTGCCAGTAGGCCGACAGGTTCCCTGGGGAATGAGCAGTTCTTC. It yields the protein CASRPTGSLGNEQFF.

The CDR3 DNA reads TGTGCCATCAGTGGGCGGGGGTTCGATGGCTACACCTTC. Protein: CAISGRGFDGYTF. This rearrangement joins TRBV10-3 to TRBJ1-2; the D gene is possibly TRBD1 (5 bases). V lost 4 bases and J 6 bases, leaving 12 bases between the germline ends. This CDR3 has 13 amino acids. Germline V CDR1 and CDR2: ENHRY, SYGVKD.

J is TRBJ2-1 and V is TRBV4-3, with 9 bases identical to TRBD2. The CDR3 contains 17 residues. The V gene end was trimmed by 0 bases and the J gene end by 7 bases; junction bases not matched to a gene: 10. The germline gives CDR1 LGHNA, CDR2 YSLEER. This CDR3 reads CASSQDRGGRAQNEQFF. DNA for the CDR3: TGCGCCAGCAGCCAAGATCGGGGCGGGAGGGCCCAGAATGAGCAGTTCTTC.

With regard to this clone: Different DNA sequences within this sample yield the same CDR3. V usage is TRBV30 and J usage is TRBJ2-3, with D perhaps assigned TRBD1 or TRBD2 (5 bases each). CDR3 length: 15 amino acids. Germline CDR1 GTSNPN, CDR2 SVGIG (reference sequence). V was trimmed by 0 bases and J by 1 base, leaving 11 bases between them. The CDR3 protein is CAWSVTGQGTDTQYF. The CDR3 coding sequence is TGTGCCTGGAGTGTAACGGGGCAGGGCACAGATACGCAGTATTTT.